This T cell receptor (beta chain) is from a study of blood T cells in healthy people across ages. Overall study findings and caveats: A roughly linear fall in TCR beta diversity per million T cells was seen with increasing age.

Aged about 6 to 100, donors were systemically healthy Caucasians from Russia. Then a second PCR, running roughly 6 to 11 cycles, was carried out with a sample-barcoded 5' primer and a J-beta primer mix. Each CDR3 protein is one row after TCRdb ran MiXCR on the 5' RACE reads. The sample shows about 720,000 distinct CDR3 sequences, around a quarter of them seen only once. This clonotype was seen a handful of times. Its specificity is unknown. These data were also filed under a second study, of T cells of mothers and their children. That paper states: With unrelated pairs as the comparison, related mother-child pairs had a slightly higher overlap that was not significant.

Material for sequencing was blood. The sequence came from a boy between 10 and 17 years old in good health.

The DNA for the CDR3 is TGTGCCAGCAGTTACGCGGGGAACAATGAGCAGTTCTTC. This sequence encodes CASSYAGNNEQFF. V usage is TRBV6-6 and J usage is TRBJ2-1; tentatively, D is TRBD2 (6 bases). This CDR3 has 13 amino acids. V was pared by 2 bases and J by 5 bases, with 7 bases between. Germline V gene data show CDR1 as MNHNY and CDR2 as SVGAGI (reference sequence).